This T cell receptor (beta chain) is from a study of cytotoxic CD8 clonotypes in ibrutinib-treated CLL. With regard to this clone: Other DNA sequences within the sample encode an identical CDR3.

Germline V gene lookup returns CDR1 MNHEY and CDR2 SMNVEV (reference sequence). Trimming removed 1 base at V and 1 base at J, with 3 bases between. This CDR3 comprises 13 residues. Sequencing used immunoSEQ multiplex PCR; TCRdb keeps in-frame clones, though not all of them. The repertoire holds fewer than 400,000 clones, with over 55% as singletons. The V gene is TRBV27, the J gene TRBJ2-3; D remains ambiguous. The material sequenced was PBMCs, taken after 36 months of ibrutinib treatment. The receptor's source is a human donor with chronic lymphocytic leukemia. This CDR3 reads CASSLLGTDTQYF. Here the CDR3 DNA reads TGTGCCAGCAGTTTATTGGGCACAGATACGCAGTATTTT.